The 27 T cell receptor beta chains in this list originate from one sample, sequenced in a study of T-cell reconstitution after alpha-beta-depleted transplantation in children. Researchers prepared the TCRbeta library using unique molecular identifiers, the study reports. TCRdb itself ran the PCR reads through MiXCR, one entry per CDR3 protein. The repertoire holds 200,000 to 300,000 distinct CDR3 sequences, with about 11% as singletons. The sample was PBMCs from the stem cell graft donor, taken from the stem cell graft. These receptors all stem from a human donor who donated a stem cell graft to a child with acute lymphoblastic leukemia.

The chain carries TRBV18 and TRBJ1-1; maybe TRBD1 (6 bases). V was clipped by 1 base and J by 7 bases, with 19 bases between them. Germline V gene data show CDR1 as KGHSH and CDR2 as LQKENI. The CDR3 consists of 16 residues. CDR3 sequence: CASSPQQWAGDVEAFF. CDR3 sequence (DNA): TGTGCCAGCTCACCACAGCAGTGGGCAGGGGATGTTGAAGCTTTCTTT.

The chain employs TRBV3-1 and TRBJ2-2; 7 bases line up with TRBD1. J was trimmed by 0 bases and V by 5 bases; bases with no gene match: 12. The CDR3 sequence is 18 residues long. The germline CDR1 and CDR2 sequences are LGHDT and YNNKEL (reference sequence). The CDR3 sequence: CASSETGMTKTNTGELFF. Written as DNA, the CDR3 is TGTGCCAGCAGCGAGACAGGGATGACCAAGACGAACACCGGGGAGCTGTTTTTT.

There are many counts of this clonotype. The V and J genes are TRBV7-8 and TRBJ1-2; the D is unclear. Trimming removed 1 base from V and 3 bases from J, with 6 bases in between. The CDR3 extends over 13 amino acids. Germline V lookup: CDR1 SGHVS, CDR2 FQNEAQ. CDR3 protein: CASSLVADYGYTF. CDR3 sequence (DNA): TGTGCCAGCAGCTTAGTGGCAGACTATGGCTACACCTTC.

Of note for this clonotype: This could be a read error, since a much larger clone is one nucleotide away. This rearrangement joins TRBV9 to TRBJ2-7; 7 bases map to TRBD2. Trimming at V came to 3 bases and at J to 3 bases, leaving 9 bases not matched to a gene. This CDR3 comprises 15 residues. Per the germline V gene, CDR1 is SGDLS and CDR2 is YYNGEE. The CDR3 coding sequence is TGTGCCAGCAGCGGAAGCGGGATGGCCCACTACGAGCAGTACTTC. Residues: CASSGSGMAHYEQYF.

This clonotype came up many times. This chain joins TRBV5-1 and TRBJ2-3, with D possibly matching TRBD2 (5 bases). Looked up from germline, CDR1 is SGHRS and CDR2 is YFSETQ. The CDR3 is made up of 14 amino acids. V lost 1 base, J lost 4 bases, and 10 bases lay in between. The CDR3 sequence: CASSLSWGADTQYF. CDR3 coding DNA: TGCGCCAGCAGCTTGTCTTGGGGAGCAGATACGCAGTATTTT.

This clonotype was seen at least ten times. The V call is TRBV9, the J call TRBJ1-2; no definite D call. Per the germline V gene, CDR1 is SGDLS and CDR2 is YYNGEE. This CDR3 spans 13 amino acids. Deletions cut 3 bases from V and 4 bases from J, with 10 bases between. The CDR3 spells CASSGRDPYGYTF. The CDR3 nucleotides are TGTGCCAGCAGCGGGCGCGATCCCTATGGCTACACCTTC.

At least ten counts were recorded for this clonotype. V usage is TRBV24-1 and J usage is TRBJ2-5, with 15 positions matching TRBD2. The V gene's germline CDR1 is KGHDR and CDR2 SFDVKD. V was clipped by 4 bases and J by 2 bases; unmatched bases: 10. This CDR3 has 19 amino acids. The CDR3 sequence: CATSDPGLAGGPRQETQYF. The CDR3 DNA sequence: TGTGCCACCAGTGACCCCGGACTAGCGGGAGGGCCGAGGCAAGAGACCCAGTACTTC.

Comments on this clonotype: A junction end diverges from the germline sequence, so it may reflect a read error. The chain couples TRBV5-1 to TRBJ1-5; 9 bases are a match to TRBD1. CDR3 size: 16 residues. The germline V gene has CDR1 SGHRS and CDR2 YFSETQ. The CDR3 coding sequence is TGCGCCGGCAGCCCTCTACCGGGACAGGGAGGTCAGCCCCAGCATTTT. Amino acids: CAGSPLPGQGGQPQHF.

This clonotype was seen many times. The chain couples TRBV7-8 to TRBJ2-2, with D unclear. CDR1 SGHVS and CDR2 FQNEAQ come from the germline V gene. V lost 0 bases to trimming and J lost 0 bases, with 5 bases between them. The CDR3 is made up of 15 amino acids. The CDR3 coding sequence is TGTGCCAGCAGCTTAGCCCATCCGAACACCGGGGAGCTGTTTTTT. The encoded protein is CASSLAHPNTGELFF.

This clonotype has a count of ten or more. The chain couples TRBV12-3 or TRBV12-4 to TRBJ2-7; D gene ambiguous. The length of the CDR3 is 11 residues. V lost 5 bases, J lost 5 bases, and 7 bases lay in between. CDR3 in amino acids: CASSPRDEQYF. CDR3 in DNA: TGTGCCAGCAGTCCTCGTGACGAGCAGTACTTC.

This clonotype was counted many times. The V gene is TRBV5-4, the J gene TRBJ2-3, with a tentative D call TRBD1 (5 bases). The CDR3 sequence is 14 residues long. Germline CDR1 and CDR2: SGHNT and YYREEE (reference sequence). V was cut by 5 bases and J by 2 bases, with 12 bases left in between. CDR3 DNA sequence: TGTGCCAGCAGTGCCGACAGCCTCACAGATACGCAGTATTTT. Its protein product is CASSADSLTDTQYF.

Ten or more counts support this clonotype. The rearrangement links TRBV12-3 or TRBV12-4 to TRBJ2-1; possibly TRBD1 or TRBD2 for D (5 bases each). This CDR3 spans 13 amino acids. V was clipped by 7 bases and J by 5 bases, with 12 bases between them. The CDR3 nucleotides read TGTGCCAGCAACCGGGACGGAGACAATGAGCAGTTCTTC. Its protein product is CASNRDGDNEQFF.

This clonotype was counted ten times or more. CDR3 in DNA: TGTGCCAGCAGCTTGGTGGCAGGGAACAATCAGCCCCAGCATTTT. This gives the protein CASSLVAGNNQPQHF. J is TRBJ1-5 and V is TRBV5-5; TRBD1 might be the D (5 bases). This CDR3 contains 15 residues. Looked up from germline, CDR1 is SGHKS and CDR2 is YYEKEE (reference sequence). The ends were cut back, 0 bases at V and 3 bases at J, with 10 bases in the middle.

This clonotype turned up a few times. The rearrangement links TRBV4-3 to TRBJ1-1; D not resolved. The length of the CDR3 is 15 residues. CDR1 LGHNA and CDR2 YSLEER come from the germline V gene. With 1 base removed from V and 0 bases from J, the gap between germline ends came to 9 bases. In nucleotides, the CDR3 is TGCGCCAGCAGCCAAGGGGGAACAATGAACACTGAAGCTTTCTTT. Translating gives CASSQGGTMNTEAFF.

Many counts were recorded for this clonotype. The gene calls are TRBV20-1 and TRBJ2-1; D may be TRBD2 (6 bases). Germline-derived CDR1 and CDR2 are DFQATT and SNEGSKA (reference sequence). This CDR3 region has 15 residues. V was clipped by 3 bases and J by 4 bases, with 16 bases between them. Here the CDR3 DNA reads TGCAGTGCTAGCCCGATAGCGGAGAAATACAATGAGCAGTTCTTC. As protein: CSASPIAEKYNEQFF.

This clonotype was seen repeatedly, ten times or more. The V and J genes are TRBV5-6 and TRBJ2-1, with D unresolved. With 4 bases removed from V and 0 bases from J, the gap between germline ends came to 8 bases. Germline CDR1 is SGHDT and CDR2 is YYEEEE. The CDR3 is made up of 14 amino acids. CDR3 sequence: CASSTWSSYNEQFF. The CDR3 DNA is TGTGCCAGCAGCACCTGGAGCTCCTACAATGAGCAGTTCTTC.

Regarding this clonotype: With a much larger clone just one base away, this may be a read error. This chain's CDR3 is CSVERGGSAFF. The CDR3 nucleotides read TGCAGCGTTGAAAGGGGAGGGAGCGCTTTCTTT. V is TRBV29-1 and J is TRBJ1-1, with D possibly TRBD1 on 5 matching bases. This CDR3 region has 11 residues. The germline V gene encodes CDR1 SQVTM and CDR2 ANQGSEA. The ends were cut back, 2 bases at V and 11 bases at J, with 12 bases in the middle.

A note on this clonotype: A much larger clonotype is one base distant, so this may be a read error. The chain carries TRBV5-1 and TRBJ2-1, with 10 bases aligning to TRBD2. The CDR3 has 17 residues. The germline CDR1 and CDR2 sequences are SGHRS and YFSETQ. CDR3 sequence reads: CATSPIRTSGLYNEQFF. The DNA of the CDR3 is TGCGCCACCAGCCCCATTAGGACTAGCGGCCTTTACAATGAGCAGTTCTTC.

This clonotype came up many times. The V call is TRBV27, the J call TRBJ2-7, with no clear D. The CDR3 is made up of 14 amino acids. Germline CDR1 MNHEY, CDR2 SMNVEV (reference sequence). With 0 bases removed from V and 2 bases from J, the gap between germline ends came to 8 bases. CDR3 protein: CASSLSHGTYEQYF. The DNA of the CDR3 is TGTGCCAGCAGTTTATCCCACGGAACCTACGAGCAGTACTTC.

This clonotype was seen at least ten times. In this CDR3 the conserved last residue, phenylalanine or tryptophan, is missing, so a read error is likely. The limits of the CDR3 on the DNA are not certain, so only TCRdb's listed CDR3 is given. The J gene is TRBJ1-1, the V gene TRBV29-1. CDR1 and CDR2 from the germline V gene are SQVTM and ANQGSEA. The CDR3 has 8 residues if both end residues are counted. CDR3 region: CSVDRGPY.

The V and J genes are TRBV10-3 and TRBJ2-1; 9 bases align to TRBD2. Germline CDR1 ENHRY, CDR2 SYGVKD. V dropped 10 bases and J dropped 4; count of bases not matched to a gene: 5. This CDR3 has 13 residues. CDR3 sequence: CATMTSGYNEQFF. The CDR3 DNA is TGTGCCACGATGACTAGCGGTTACAATGAGCAGTTCTTC.

Note on this clonotype: One base away lies a much larger clone, so this may be a sequencing read error. This rearrangement joins TRBV4-3 to TRBJ2-1; TRBD2 matches at 8 bases. Germline lookup yields CDR1 LGHNA and CDR2 YSLEER. This CDR3 is 17 amino acids long. The J segment lost 5 bases and the V segment lost 1 base, leaving 10 bases of the junction unmatched. The CDR3 region is CASSQGGAGVYDNEQFF. DNA for the CDR3: TGCGCCAGCAGCCAAGGAGGAGCGGGAGTATATGACAATGAGCAGTTCTTC.

Many counts were recorded for this clonotype. J is TRBJ1-1 and V is TRBV29-1; no clear D. Deletions cut 4 bases from V and 3 bases from J, with 3 bases between. In germline, CDR1 is SQVTM, CDR2 ANQGSEA. The CDR3 runs to 10 residues. CDR3 sequence (DNA): TGCAGCGTTGCAGACACTGAAGCTTTCTTT. Translated, it gives CSVADTEAFF.

This clonotype was seen many times. The chain employs TRBV5-5 and TRBJ1-1; a weak D match, TRBD1 (5 bases). The length of the CDR3 is 16 residues. V lost 4 bases and J 1 base, leaving 17 bases between the germline ends. The V gene's germline CDR1 is SGHKS and CDR2 YYEKEE (reference sequence). The CDR3 is CASSVRTGTANTEAFF. The CDR3 region has the DNA TGTGCCAGCAGCGTACGAACCGGGACGGCGAACACTGAAGCTTTCTTT.

This clonotype was seen repeatedly, ten times or more. The chain joins TRBV7-2 to TRBJ1-1; no firm D call. V was trimmed by 2 bases and J by 1 base, leaving 8 bases between them. The CDR3 runs 14 residues. From germline, CDR1 is SGHTA and CDR2 FQGNSA. The CDR3 spells CASSLFQENTEAFF. The CDR3, as DNA: TGTGCCAGCAGCTTATTTCAGGAGAACACTGAAGCTTTCTTT.

This clonotype has a count of ten or more. This rearrangement joins TRBV5-6 to TRBJ2-5; a weak D match, TRBD1 (5 bases). Between the trimmed V and J ends, which lost 0 bases and 2 bases, there was a span of 17 bases. The CDR3 consists of 17 residues. Germline V gene data show CDR1 as SGHDT and CDR2 as YYEEEE. DNA for the CDR3: TGTGCCAGCAGCTTGGCCGTCCGGACAAGCAGACAAGAGACCCAGTACTTC. Residues: CASSLAVRTSRQETQYF.

This clonotype was seen ten or more times. The chain couples TRBV7-9 to TRBJ1-1; D is uncertain. Trimming shortened V by 5 bases and J by 1 base, and 11 bases separated the two germline ends. The V gene's germline CDR1 is SEHNR and CDR2 FQNEAQ (reference sequence). The CDR3 runs 14 residues. The chain's CDR3 is CASSEMGRNTEAFF. Here the CDR3 DNA reads TGTGCCAGCAGCGAAATGGGCCGGAACACTGAAGCTTTCTTT.